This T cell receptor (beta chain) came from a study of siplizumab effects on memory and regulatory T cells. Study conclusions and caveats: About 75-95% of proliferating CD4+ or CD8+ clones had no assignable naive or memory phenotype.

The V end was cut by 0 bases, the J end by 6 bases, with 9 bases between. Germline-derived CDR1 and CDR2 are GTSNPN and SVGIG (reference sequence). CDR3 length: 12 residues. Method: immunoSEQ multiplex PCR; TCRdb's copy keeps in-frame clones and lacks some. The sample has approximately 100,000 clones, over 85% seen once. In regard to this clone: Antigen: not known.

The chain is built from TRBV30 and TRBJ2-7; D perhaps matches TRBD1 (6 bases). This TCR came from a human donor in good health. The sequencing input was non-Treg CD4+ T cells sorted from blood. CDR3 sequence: CAWSVRGSEQYF. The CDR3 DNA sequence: TGTGCCTGGAGTGTAAGGGGGTCCGAGCAGTACTTC.